This T cell receptor beta chain was profiled in a study of T cell responses to AZD1222 COVID-19 vaccine. Only in-frame clones appear in the TCRdb table, and some are missing; sequencing was by immunoSEQ multiplex PCR. The sample has 150,000 to 200,000 clones; 85% to 90% are singletons. Study-level points and caveats: A rise in Spike-specific TCR breadth and depth followed two AZD1222 doses. There were mostly white British donors and more females than males, and clonal diversity was possibly underestimated.

Trimming took 4 bases from V and 0 from J, leaving 13 bases between them. The CDR3 is made up of 16 amino acids. Germline lookup yields CDR1 ENHRY and CDR2 SYGVKD. As regards this clone: The antigen remains unidentified.

This receptor was obtained from an adult in good health. The rearrangement uses TRBV10-3 and TRBJ2-1; possible D gene TRBD2, 5 bases. The sequencing here drew on peripheral blood, taken on day 0 of AZD1222 vaccination. CDR3 region: CAISGGPQSSYNEQFF. DNA for the CDR3: TGTGCCATCAGTGGAGGGCCGCAGAGCTCCTACAATGAGCAGTTCTTC.